The T cell receptor beta chain under discussion was sequenced for a study of blood T cells in healthy people across ages (dated by TCRdb to the mid-2010s). In the study overall: In model experiments, roughly one uniquely barcoded TCR beta cDNA molecule per two T cells was captured by template switching. Using deep sequencing normalized with unique cDNA molecular identifiers, the study measured how TCR beta repertoire diversity changes with age. To avoid experimental bias, donors of different ages were randomly spread across the sequencing lanes. The donors were split into four age groups: young (average roughly 15 years), middle-aged (39), aged (more than 55) and long-lived (approximately 80). For two donors (one aged 18 to 29 and one aged 80 or older), the study analyzed two additional independent replicas of 1 million unique cDNA reads from the same blood draw. Broad study findings and their caveats: Observed TCR beta diversity correlated strongly with the percentage of naive T cells measured by flow cytometry. Since profiling was done on bulk unsorted PBMCs, naive and antigen-experienced compartments could not be conclusively compared. Because donor CMV infection status was unknown, age-related changes in expanded clonotypes were potentially confounded. As age increased, observed TCR beta diversity per million T cells dropped in a roughly linear way, and a significant reduction was already evident by age about 40. Compared with the aged group, the long-lived group had more naive CD4+ T cells, fewer expanded clones and increased TCR diversity, a pattern suggesting age selection. Estimates of total diversity based on one million sequenced T cells were considered lower bounds and underestimates.

The count of this clonotype is one. The clone's antigen remains unknown. Per-base qualities were not stored, and no clone one base away is much larger. Based on the germline V gene, the CDR1 and CDR2 sequences are SGDLS and YYNGEE. There are 17 amino acids in the CDR3, from cysteine to phenylalanine inclusive. CDR3 DNA only is kept here, 51 bases in frame from base 1. V and J lose 4 bases and 1 base, and a span of 20 bases separates them. Donors were a few dozen systemically healthy Caucasian individuals from Russia aged 6 to 90 years. Each donor gave 8 to 10 milliliters of peripheral blood, drawn into EDTA-treated Vacutainer tubes. Ficoll-Paque density-gradient centrifugation was used to isolate PBMCs, with at least 6 million obtained per sample. Total RNA, at least 5 micrograms per sample, was extracted from PBMCs with Trizol reagent. For every donor, flow cytometry on a PBMC aliquot measured the percentage of naive CD45RAhigh/CD27high T cells.

To prepare the library, 5' RACE was applied. The sequencer was an Illumina HiSeq 2500. A second 7 to 11 cycle PCR used a sample-barcoded 5' primer and a J-beta primer mix. Each TCR beta cDNA molecule received a unique molecular identifier from a template-switch 5' adaptor carrying 12 random nucleotides. At least 2.5 million CDR3-containing paired-end reads were obtained from each sample. The Mint cDNA synthesis kit, primed by a TRBC-specific oligonucleotide, was used to synthesize first-strand cDNA from all RNA. All cDNA was treated with uracil-DNA glycosylase and then went through a first 18-cycle PCR with the universal primers M1SS and BC2_uni_R. On the authors' methods: Normalization of each sample was performed by random selection of 1 million high-quality reads, each carrying a distinct molecular identifier. Reads with shared molecular identifiers were discarded instead of being binned into consensus sequences. MiTCR, with a Q25 quality threshold and the strictest error-elimination algorithm, was used for CDR3 identification, clonotype clustering and error correction. Lower-bound total TCR beta diversity was estimated with a nonparametric unseen species model using Euler transformation. TCRdb took the public reads, trimmed them with fastp at Q25, ran MiXCR for clone calling and kept in-frame beta chains. All rows with the same CDR3 protein become a single entry with the most common DNA and genes. The V and J calls were determined by TCRdb, not by the authors. A total of almost 800,000 distinct CDR3 sequences appear in this sample, roughly 50% of them only once. The top ten clones comprise about 20% of the sample.

Sequences were obtained from blood. The chain is encoded by TRBV9 joined to TRBJ1-1; TRBD1 is perhaps the D gene, given 6 matching bases. The sequence was collected from a man younger than 40 in good health. The CDR3: CASSYGTTRAGNTEAFF. The nucleotide sequence reads as follows: TGTGCCAGCAGCTACGGGACAACCAGAGCGGGGAACACTGAAGCTTTCTTT.